The 17 T cell receptor beta chains given below trace back to one sample, sequenced in a study of control samples from healthy donors and cancer patients. Using immunoSEQ multiplex PCR, the repertoire was profiled, and TCRdb retains in-frame clones only, with some absent. The profile shows 130,000 to 150,000 clones, about 90% of them singletons. Sequenced: blood. The origin of the receptors is a man aged 25-45 years in good health.

The V and J genes are TRBV5-5 and TRBJ1-1, with D perhaps matching TRBD1 (5 bases). Trimming pared 2 bases from V and 1 base from J, leaving 18 bases between. Germline CDR1 reads SGHKS; CDR2 reads YYEKEE (reference sequence). CDR3 length: 17 residues. The CDR3 nucleotides are TGTGCCAGCAGCTTAGGGGTATACACACTTCAGAACACTGAAGCTTTCTTT. It encodes CASSLGVYTLQNTEAFF.

This clone occurred a few times. This chain joins TRBV19 and TRBJ1-1; the D gene is possibly TRBD1 (6 bases). The germline CDR1 and CDR2 sequences are LNHDA and SQIVND (reference sequence). This CDR3 has 13 amino acids. The V and J ends lost 5 bases and 4 bases respectively, with 11 bases between them. CDR3 DNA: TGTGCCAGTAGTCTATTAGGGGGCACTGAAGCTTTCTTT. Translated: CASSLLGGTEAFF.

The rearrangement joins TRBV19 to TRBJ1-5, with D unresolved. From germline, CDR1 is LNHDA and CDR2 SQIVND (reference sequence). CDR3 length equals 13 residues. Trimming removed 8 bases at V and 2 bases at J, with 10 bases between. This chain's CDR3 is CASRRRGNQPQHF. DNA for the CDR3: TGTGCCAGTCGTCGAAGGGGCAATCAGCCCCAGCATTTT.

This clone was observed once. The rearrangement uses TRBV2 and TRBJ1-2; 9 nucleotides agree with TRBD1. V shed 3 bases and J 7 bases; nucleotides not matched to a gene: 6. The CDR3 is 14 amino acids. Germline-derived CDR1 and CDR2 are SNHLY and FYNNEI. The DNA for the CDR3 is TGTGCCAGCAGTGAGGGGACAGGGAGTTCTGGCTACACCTTC. Its protein is CASSEGTGSSGYTF.

CDR3 sequence reads: CSVVTYIGTNPGYTF. Here the CDR3 DNA reads TGCAGCGTTGTAACTTATATCGGGACAAACCCTGGCTACACCTTC. V usage is TRBV29-1 and J usage is TRBJ1-2, with D possibly TRBD1 on 6 matching bases. Germline V CDR1 and CDR2: SQVTM, ANQGSEA. The CDR3 runs to 15 residues. Deletions cut 4 bases from V and 7 bases from J, with 22 bases between.

The chain's CDR3 is CASSSRTGGAADYGYTF. The CDR3 region has the DNA TGTGCCAGCAGCTCGAGGACAGGGGGCGCCGCGGACTATGGCTACACCTTC. This sequence joins TRBV11-2 and TRBJ1-2, with 11 nucleotides matching TRBD1. This CDR3 spans 17 amino acids. V gave up 4 bases and J gave up 3 bases; unmatched junction bases: 10. Per the germline V gene, CDR1 is SGHAT and CDR2 is FQNNGV. The complete variable domain, with remaining parts taken from reference TRBV11-2 and TRBJ1-2, reads EAGVAQSPRYKIIEKRQSVAFWCNPISGHATLYWYQQILGQGPKLLIQFQNNGVVDDSQLPKDRFSAERLKGVDSTLKIQPAKLEDSAVYLCASSSRTGGAADYGYTFGSGTRLTVV.

This clone appeared a single time. The gene calls are TRBV5-5 and TRBJ2-6; either TRBD1 or TRBD2 may supply D (5 bases each). The germline V and J ends were trimmed by 0 bases and 0 bases, with 16 bases remaining between them. The CDR3 is made up of 19 amino acids. CDR1 SGHKS and CDR2 YYEKEE come from the germline V gene (reference sequence). This chain's CDR3 is CASSLVGLGTNSGANVLTF. CDR3 bases: TGTGCCAGCAGCTTGGTTGGTTTAGGGACCAACTCTGGGGCCAACGTCCTGACTTTC.

The rearrangement uses TRBV7-3 and TRBJ1-1, with D unclear. The CDR3 loop spans 13 amino acids. The germline V gene encodes CDR1 SGHTA and CDR2 FQGTGA. V was clipped by 5 bases and J by 3 bases, with 10 bases between them. Here the CDR3 DNA reads TGTGCCAGCAGCGCAACAGACTACACTGAAGCTTTCTTT. Translation: CASSATDYTEAFF. The variable domain in full, with the rest retrieved from reference TRBV7-3 and TRBJ1-1, is GAGVSQTPSNKVTEKGKYVELRCDPISGHTALYWYRQSLGQGPEFLIYFQGTGAADDSGLPNDRFFAVRPEGSVSTLKIQRTERGDSAVYLCASSATDYTEAFFGQGTRLTVV.

The CDR3 here is CASSEWGGEGNQPQHF. The CDR3 bases are TGTGCCAGCAGTGAATGGGGTGGGGAGGGCAATCAGCCCCAGCATTTT. The chain couples TRBV6-1 to TRBJ1-5; D is ambiguous. This CDR3 has 16 amino acids. V was trimmed by 2 bases and J by 2 bases, leaving 13 bases between them. The germline CDR1 and CDR2 sequences are MNHNS and SASEGT.

A note on this clone: This sample also contains other DNA sequences that code for the same CDR3. The genes are TRBV28 and TRBJ1-5; the D gene is possibly TRBD1 (6 bases). Germline V lookup: CDR1 MDHEN, CDR2 SYDVKM. V shed 3 bases and J shed 4 bases, with 10 bases lying between them. The CDR3 contains 14 residues. The CDR3 coding sequence is TGTGCCAGCAGTTTCTGGGGGGCAAATCAGCCCCAGCATTTT. Translating gives CASSFWGANQPQHF.

About this clone itself: Other DNA sequences of this sample code for an identical CDR3. This chain joins TRBV10-1 and TRBJ2-1; 15 bases match TRBD2. Germline values: CDR1 WNHNN, CDR2 SYGVQD (reference sequence). J gave up 6 bases and V 7 bases, and 4 bases lay outside the gene matches. The CDR3 spans 15 residues. DNA of the CDR3: TGCGCCAGCACCGAGGGACTAGCGGGGGGCAATGAGCAGTTCTTC. It translates to CASTEGLAGGNEQFF.

The V and J genes are TRBV10-3 and TRBJ2-7; perhaps TRBD1 as D (6 bases). Trimming took 4 bases from V and 6 from J, leaving 19 bases between them. This CDR3 has 15 residues. Germline CDR1 is ENHRY and CDR2 is SYGVKD. The CDR3, as DNA: TGTGCCATCAGTGCGTCTCAGGGGAGCGTCTCCGAGCAGTACTTC. This gives the protein CAISASQGSVSEQYF.

The gene calls are TRBV24-1 and TRBJ2-1, with D maybe TRBD1 (7 bases). Germline V gene data show CDR1 as KGHDR and CDR2 as SFDVKD. This CDR3 is built from 16 residues. Trimming stripped 5 bases from V and 7 bases from J, with 20 bases between. The CDR3 loop is CATSVTGNPGGNEQFF. CDR3 nucleotides: TGTGCCACCAGTGTGACCGGGAACCCAGGGGGGAATGAGCAGTTCTTC.

The chain employs TRBV2 and TRBJ1-2; 10 positions match TRBD1. V was clipped by 2 bases and J by 4 bases; unmatched bases: 4. CDR1 is SNHLY and CDR2 is FYNNEI in the germline V gene. The CDR3 runs 15 residues. The CDR3 spells CASSELRTGGYGYTF. The CDR3 nucleotides read TGTGCCAGCAGTGAATTACGGACAGGGGGCTATGGCTACACCTTC. Full variable domain (remainder filled in from reference TRBV2 and TRBJ1-2): EPEVTQTPSHQVTQMGQEVILRCVPISNHLYFYWYRQILGQKVEFLVSFYNNEISEKSEIFDDQFSVERPDGSNFTLKIRSTKLEDSAMYFCASSELRTGGYGYTFGSGTRLTVV.

The V gene is TRBV7-9, the J gene TRBJ2-3, with 10 bases matching TRBD2. This CDR3 comprises 16 residues. V shed 5 bases, J shed 3 bases, and the junction held 8 bases outside the gene matches. Germline loops: CDR1 SEHNR, CDR2 FQNEAQ (reference sequence). Here the CDR3 DNA reads TGTGCCAGCAGCCCAGGAGCGGGGGGGCCGACAGATACGCAGTATTTT. It specifies CASSPGAGGPTDTQYF.

This sequence joins TRBV10-3 and TRBJ2-1; 7 bases fit TRBD1. The CDR3 length is 17 residues. Germline assignment: CDR1 ENHRY and CDR2 SYGVKD. Trimming cost V 2 bases and J 7 bases; bases outside gene matches: 14. CDR3 in DNA: TGTGCCATCAGTGAGATGGGCGGAAGGGGGCTTCAGAATGAGCAGTTCTTC. Amino acid sequence: CAISEMGGRGLQNEQFF.

The chain uses TRBV7-2 and TRBJ2-7; TRBD2 aligns across 7 bases. The CDR3 contains 16 residues. Germline lookup yields CDR1 SGHTA and CDR2 FQGNSA. With 1 base clipped from V and 2 bases from J, the junction kept 8 bases outside the gene matches. The DNA for the CDR3 is TGTGCCAGCAGCTTAGTTCCTCCGGGGGGAACCTACGAGCAGTACTTC. Encoded protein: CASSLVPPGGTYEQYF.